This T cell receptor (beta chain) was sequenced in a study of blood T cell repertoires in COVID-19. The overall study: The United States, Italy and Spain provided the acute and convalescent COVID-19 samples. T cells, B-cell-depleted T cells, or PBMCs supplied cDNA or gDNA.

This clone occurred once. Per the authors' pipeline: The assay estimated nucleated cells by amplifying reference gene primers. Libraries were prepared by immunoSEQ multiplex PCR; TCRdb keeps only in-frame clonotypes and omits some of them. V, J and clone size are taken as reported in that table, and D and trimming were inferred from the DNA itself. The sample contains around 68,000 clones, approximately 79% of which appear only once. The CDR3 is 16 amino acids. V was pared by 4 bases and J by 1 base, with 17 bases between. CDR1 MNHEY and CDR2 SMNVEV come from the germline V gene (reference sequence). The sequence was obtained from an elderly man with active COVID-19. J is TRBJ2-7 and V is TRBV27, with D possibly TRBD1 on 6 matching bases. The sequencing sample was made of peripheral blood. The CDR3 DNA reads as TGTGCCAGCAGTTATAGACTCGTCCAGGGGTCCTACGAGCAGTACTTC. Translating it yields CASSYRLVQGSYEQYF.